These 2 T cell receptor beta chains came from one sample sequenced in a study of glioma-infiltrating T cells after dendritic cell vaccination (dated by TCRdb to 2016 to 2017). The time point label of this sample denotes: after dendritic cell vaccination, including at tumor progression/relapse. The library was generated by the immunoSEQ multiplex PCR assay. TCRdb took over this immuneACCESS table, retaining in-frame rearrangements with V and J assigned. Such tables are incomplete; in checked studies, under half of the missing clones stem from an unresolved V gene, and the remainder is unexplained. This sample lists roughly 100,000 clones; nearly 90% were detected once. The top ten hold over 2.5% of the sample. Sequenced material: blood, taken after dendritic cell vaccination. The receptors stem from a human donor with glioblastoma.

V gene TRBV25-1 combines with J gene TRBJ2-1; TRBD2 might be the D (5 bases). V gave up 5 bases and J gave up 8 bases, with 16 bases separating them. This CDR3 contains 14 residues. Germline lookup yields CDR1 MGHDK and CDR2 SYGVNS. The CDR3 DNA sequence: TGTGCCAGCAGTCCTAGCACTCTCGAGGATGAGCAGTTCTTC. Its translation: CASSPSTLEDEQFF.

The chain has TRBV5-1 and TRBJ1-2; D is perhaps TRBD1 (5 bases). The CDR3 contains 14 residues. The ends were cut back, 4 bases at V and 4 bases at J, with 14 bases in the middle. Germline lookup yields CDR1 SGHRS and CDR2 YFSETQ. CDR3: CASSPGIMGYGYTF. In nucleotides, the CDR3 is TGCGCCAGCAGCCCAGGGATCATGGGCTATGGCTACACCTTC.